This T cell receptor beta chain is drawn from a study of response to subunit inactivated influenza vaccine. Study-wide results and limits: Few additional T cells are recruited per seasonal influenza vaccination, authors suggested.

MiXCR, run by TCRdb on the RT-PCR reads, gives a single entry per CDR3 protein. The table records 530,000 or so distinct CDR3 sequences, 12% of them present only once. Germline assignment: CDR1 SGHRS and CDR2 YFSETQ. Trimming cost V 0 bases and J 0 bases, with 10 bases left between them. This CDR3 spans 16 amino acids. As for this clonotype: Antigen specificity is unknown.

The specimen comprised PBMCs from blood, sampled on the day of vaccination. This receptor was taken from a man aged 50 or older who received an inactivated influenza vaccine. The chain couples TRBV5-1 to TRBJ2-1, with D perhaps TRBD1 (6 bases). The CDR3 protein is CASSLDGQPSYNEQFF. The CDR3 DNA follows: TGCGCCAGCAGCTTGGACGGACAGCCCTCCTACAATGAGCAGTTCTTC.